The TCR beta chain under discussion was sequenced for a study of cytomegalovirus exposure and HLA in healthy donors. General study points: As confirmed in vitro, a few CMV-associated chains were specific for CMV antigens. The authors listed roughly 150 TCR beta chains as cytomegalovirus-associated. First-cohort TCR clusters tended to co-occur in the approximately 110 validation repertoires, a later analysis found.

Only in-frame clones appear in the TCRdb table, and some are missing; sequencing was by immunoSEQ multiplex PCR. Found here are roughly 150,000 clones, approximately 94% of them singletons; the top ten hold approximately 1.8%. The 120-subject validation cohort, separate from the roughly 670-subject first cohort, included the donors. The count of this clone is one. Antigen specificity is unknown. The V gene's germline CDR1 is MNHEY and CDR2 SMNVEV (reference sequence). There are 13 residues in the CDR3. The V end was cut by 2 bases, the J end by 1 base, with 4 bases between. The chain links TRBV27 to TRBJ2-3; D is undetermined. The clonotype originates from a man younger than 35 in good health and CMV-seropositive. Sequenced material: PBMCs. CDR3 loop: CASSLAGTDTQYF. For the CDR3, the DNA is TGTGCCAGCAGTTTAGCGGGCACAGATACGCAGTATTTT.